The rows below give T cell receptor beta chains drawn from one sample of a study of cytomegalovirus exposure and HLA in healthy donors. Repertoires were generated with immunoSEQ multiplex PCR, while TCRdb's copy carries only in-frame clones and drops some. Among around 64,000 clones listed, 75% to 90% were seen once. The sample taken for sequencing was PBMCs. These receptors were collected from a woman aged 25 to 39 in good health and CMV-seropositive. Each CDR3 is given with its conserved first and last residue. D genes are given only for firm matches. Where a row states a size, it is once, few, many or the class of an expanded clone; other rows omit it.

j_call clone_size d_call v_call cdr3_aa cdr3_nt
TRBJ2-2 NA TRBD2 TRBV10-3 CAIKASGRVSGELFF TGTGCCATCAAGGCTAGCGGGAGGGTATCCGGGGAGCTGTTTTTT
TRBJ2-3 NA TRBD2 TRBV5-4 CASSLGPLHPREVTDTQYF TGTGCCAGCAGCTTGGGACCCCTACACCCGCGGGAGGTGACAGATACGCAGTATTTT
TRBJ2-6 NA NA TRBV5-1 CASSLANLPTGANVLTF TGCGCCAGCAGCTTGGCCAACTTGCCCACTGGGGCCAACGTCCTGACTTTC
TRBJ2-3 NA TRBD2 TRBV11-2 CASSLGSGRGDTQYF TGTGCCAGCAGCTTAGGTAGCGGGAGGGGAGATACGCAGTATTTT
TRBJ1-2 NA TRBD1 TRBV27 CASYGTGAYGYTF TGTGCCAGTTACGGGACAGGGGCCTATGGCTACACCTTC
TRBJ2-2 NA TRBD1 TRBV6-5 CASRPQQGTTGELFF TGTGCCAGCAGGCCGCAACAGGGGACGACCGGGGAGCTGTTTTTT
TRBJ2-7 NA TRBD1 TRBV6-4 CASSPNRGAGVREQYF TGTGCCAGCAGCCCGAACAGGGGCGCGGGTGTACGCGAGCAGTACTTC
TRBJ1-1 once NA TRBV15 CATSRGGADTEAFF TGTGCCACCAGCAGAGGGGGCGCGGACACTGAAGCTTTCTTT
TRBJ2-7 NA TRBD1 TRBV4-2 CASSTRQGWHEQYF TGTGCCAGCAGCACTCGACAGGGCTGGCACGAGCAGTACTTC
TRBJ2-2 NA TRBD2 TRBV6-5 CASSPGLAFTGELFF TGTGCCAGCAGTCCGGGACTAGCTTTCACCGGGGAGCTGTTTTTT
TRBJ1-2 NA NA TRBV18 CASSPLGSQATSNYGYTF TGTGCCAGCTCACCACTTGGATCCCAGGCGACCTCTAACTATGGCTACACCTTC
TRBJ1-5 few TRBD1 TRBV27 CASSAGTGGNQPQHF TGTGCCAGCAGTGCCGGGACAGGGGGCAATCAGCCCCAGCATTTT
TRBJ1-2 NA NA TRBV6-5 CASRKNRDGYTF TGTGCCAGCAGGAAAAACAGGGATGGCTACACCTTC
TRBJ1-1 NA TRBD1 TRBV5-1 CASSLTIGQVNTEAFF TGCGCCAGCAGCTTGACCATAGGACAGGTGAACACTGAAGCTTTCTTT
TRBJ2-7 NA TRBD1 TRBV7-9 CASSLSGQISYEQYF TGTGCCAGCAGCTTATCGGGACAGATCTCCTACGAGCAGTACTTC
TRBJ2-1 NA TRBD2 TRBV30 CAWYRPLAGGHNEQFF TGTGCCTGGTACAGACCACTAGCGGGAGGTCACAATGAGCAGTTCTTC
TRBJ2-2 NA TRBD2 TRBV6-1 CASGGLARNTGELFF TGTGCCAGCGGTGGACTAGCTAGGAACACCGGGGAGCTGTTTTTT
TRBJ2-2 NA NA TRBV2 CASERQGGPGELFF TGTGCCAGCGAGCGTCAGGGAGGACCCGGGGAGCTGTTTTTT
TRBJ2-7 few TRBD1 TRBV19 CASSIWQGVNEQYF TGTGCCAGTAGTATTTGGCAGGGGGTGAACGAGCAGTACTTC
TRBJ1-3 NA NA TRBV2 CASSTQDSGNTIYF TGTGCCAGCAGTACCCAGGACTCTGGAAACACCATATATTTT
TRBJ2-5 NA NA TRBV7-3 CASSTQTDWQETQYF TGTGCCAGCAGCACCCAGACGGACTGGCAAGAGACCCAGTACTTC
TRBJ2-7 NA NA TRBV10-3 CAIAGLHEQYF TGTGCCATCGCAGGCCTCCACGAGCAGTACTTC
TRBJ2-2 NA NA TRBV2 CASRWGLNTGELFF TGTGCCAGCAGATGGGGGCTGAACACCGGGGAGCTGTTTTTT
TRBJ2-2 NA TRBD2 TRBV27 CASSSGLAGNTGELFF TGTGCCAGCAGTTCAGGACTAGCGGGGAACACCGGGGAGCTGTTTTTT
TRBJ2-2 NA NA TRBV25-1 CASSVGGINTGELFF TGTGCCAGCAGTGTGGGCGGGATAAACACCGGGGAGCTGTTTTTT
TRBJ2-5 NA TRBD2 TRBV7-9 CASSLGLGGRFGETQYF TGTGCCAGCAGCCTGGGGCTGGGCGGGAGGTTTGGAGAGACCCAGTACTTC
TRBJ2-7 NA NA TRBV27 CASSLLAGGNYEQYF TGTGCCAGCAGTTTATTAGCAGGGGGGAACTACGAGCAGTACTTC
TRBJ2-1 once TRBD2 TRBV14 CASSPTSGAGKFF TGTGCCAGCAGCCCAACTAGCGGGGCCGGGAAGTTCTTC
TRBJ2-3 few TRBD2 TRBV27 CASSFLLAPTDTQYF TGTGCCAGCAGTTTCCTACTAGCGCCCACAGATACGCAGTATTTT
TRBJ2-1 NA NA TRBV18 CASSPQESNEQFF TGTGCCAGCTCACCACAGGAGAGCAATGAGCAGTTCTTC
TRBJ2-3 NA NA TRBV7-6 CASSSLPAGTYSTDTQYF TGTGCCAGCAGTTCCCTCCCAGCGGGTACATATAGCACAGATACGCAGTATTTT
TRBJ1-1 NA NA TRBV7-9 CASMGQTNTEAFF TGTGCCAGCATGGGGCAGACGAACACTGAAGCTTTCTTT
TRBJ2-1 NA TRBD2 TRBV27 CASTPAGGAWNEQFF TGTGCCAGCACCCCAGCGGGAGGGGCGTGGAATGAGCAGTTCTTC
TRBJ2-1 NA TRBD2 TRBV11-2 CASSPGLAGEANLNEQFF TGTGCCAGCAGCCCGGGACTAGCGGGAGAGGCGAACCTCAATGAGCAGTTCTTC
TRBJ1-1 NA NA TRBV4-1 CASSQGRAGILEAFF TGCGCCAGCAGCCAAGGCCGGGCAGGGATCCTTGAAGCTTTCTTT